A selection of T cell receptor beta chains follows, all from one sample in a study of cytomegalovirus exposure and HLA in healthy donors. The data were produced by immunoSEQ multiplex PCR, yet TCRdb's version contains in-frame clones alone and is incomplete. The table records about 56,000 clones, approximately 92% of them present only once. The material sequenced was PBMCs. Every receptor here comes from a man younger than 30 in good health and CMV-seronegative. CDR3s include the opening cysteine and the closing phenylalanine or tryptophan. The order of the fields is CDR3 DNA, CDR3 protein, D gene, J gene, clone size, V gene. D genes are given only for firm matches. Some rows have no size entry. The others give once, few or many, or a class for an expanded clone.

CDR3nt: TGTGCCAGCAGCGATCCAGGGGCTTCCATATATTTT; CDR3aa: CASSDPGASIYF; d_gene: NA; j_gene: TRBJ1-3; abundance: NA; v_gene: TRBV9
CDR3nt: TGTGCCAGCAGCCAAGAGACAGGGTCTGAGCAGTTCTTC; CDR3aa: CASSQETGSEQFF; d_gene: TRBD1; j_gene: TRBJ2-1; abundance: once; v_gene: TRBV4-2
CDR3nt: TGCAGTGCATACAGGGCTGATGAGCAGTTCTTC; CDR3aa: CSAYRADEQFF; d_gene: NA; j_gene: TRBJ2-1; abundance: NA; v_gene: TRBV20-1
CDR3nt: TGTGCCAGCAGCCGGGACAGGGGGGTAAACGAGCAGTACTTC; CDR3aa: CASSRDRGVNEQYF; d_gene: TRBD1; j_gene: TRBJ2-7; abundance: NA; v_gene: TRBV6-5
CDR3nt: TGTGCCAGCAGTTTCAACGACAGGGAAGGACTGTTCTTC; CDR3aa: CASSFNDREGLFF; d_gene: TRBD1; j_gene: TRBJ2-1; abundance: NA; v_gene: TRBV28
CDR3nt: TGTGCCAGCAGACCCCAACAGGGCATTCCCTCGAGGGAGCAGTACTTC; CDR3aa: CASRPQQGIPSREQYF; d_gene: NA; j_gene: TRBJ2-7; abundance: NA; v_gene: TRBV28
CDR3nt: TGTGCCAGCAGGCCGACGACAGGGGTCGCGAACACTGAAGCTTTCTTT; CDR3aa: CASRPTTGVANTEAFF; d_gene: TRBD1; j_gene: TRBJ1-1; abundance: NA; v_gene: TRBV27
CDR3nt: TGTGCCAGCAGACTTGACAGGGGCAACAATCAGCCCCAGCATTTT; CDR3aa: CASRLDRGNNQPQHF; d_gene: TRBD1; j_gene: TRBJ1-5; abundance: NA; v_gene: TRBV28
CDR3nt: TGTGCCACCAGCAGAGATCGGGCTAGCGGGAGGGACATCTCCTACAATGAGCAGTTCTTC; CDR3aa: CATSRDRASGRDISYNEQFF; d_gene: TRBD2; j_gene: TRBJ2-1; abundance: NA; v_gene: TRBV15
CDR3nt: TGTGCCAGCAGCTTGGATGGGACTAGCGGCACAGATACGCAGTATTTT; CDR3aa: CASSLDGTSGTDTQYF; d_gene: TRBD2; j_gene: TRBJ2-3; abundance: NA; v_gene: TRBV5-6
CDR3nt: TGTGCCAGCTCACCAGGACAGGGGCCGGAAAAACTGTTTTTT; CDR3aa: CASSPGQGPEKLFF; d_gene: TRBD1; j_gene: TRBJ1-4; abundance: NA; v_gene: TRBV18
CDR3nt: TGTGCCAGCAGTGACACGGGAGTGGTGGACCACAATGAGCAGTTCTTC; CDR3aa: CASSDTGVVDHNEQFF; d_gene: NA; j_gene: TRBJ2-1; abundance: NA; v_gene: TRBV6-4
CDR3nt: TGTGCCAGCAGCTCAGGGCCGGCGTTCGCAGATACGCAGTATTTT; CDR3aa: CASSSGPAFADTQYF; d_gene: NA; j_gene: TRBJ2-3; abundance: NA; v_gene: TRBV7-6
CDR3nt: TGTGCCAGCTGGGGACTAGCGGGATCCGGGGAGCTGTTTTTT; CDR3aa: CASWGLAGSGELFF; d_gene: TRBD2; j_gene: TRBJ2-2; abundance: NA; v_gene: TRBV7-2
CDR3nt: TGTGCCAGCAGCTCACGACAGGGGCGCGAGAACACTGAAGCTTTCTTT; CDR3aa: CASSSRQGRENTEAFF; d_gene: TRBD1; j_gene: TRBJ1-1; abundance: NA; v_gene: TRBV7-8
CDR3nt: TGTGCCAGCAGTTACATTCTCACAGGGGGCTCGCACCGATTT; CDR3aa: CASSYILTGGSHRF; d_gene: TRBD1; j_gene: TRBJ1-1; abundance: NA; v_gene: TRBV28
CDR3nt: TGTGCCATCAGCGACCCAGGCGTGGCGAACACCGGGGAGCTGTTTTTT; CDR3aa: CAISDPGVANTGELFF; d_gene: NA; j_gene: TRBJ2-2; abundance: NA; v_gene: TRBV10-3
CDR3nt: TGTGCCAGCAGCGTCTTAGAGAACACCGGGGAGCTGTTTTTT; CDR3aa: CASSVLENTGELFF; d_gene: NA; j_gene: TRBJ2-2; abundance: NA; v_gene: TRBV9
CDR3nt: TGTGCCAGCCAGGACGGGAGGAGGGCGGGTGAGCAGTTCTTC; CDR3aa: CASQDGRRAGEQFF; d_gene: TRBD2; j_gene: TRBJ2-1; abundance: NA; v_gene: TRBV27
CDR3nt: TGTGCCAGCAGTGAAGCAACGGGACAGGGGGGGGAGACCCAGTACTTC; CDR3aa: CASSEATGQGGETQYF; d_gene: TRBD1; j_gene: TRBJ2-5; abundance: few; v_gene: TRBV6-1
CDR3nt: TGCGCCAGCAGCCAAGGAGGAAATCAGCCCCAGCATTTT; CDR3aa: CASSQGGNQPQHF; d_gene: NA; j_gene: TRBJ1-5; abundance: NA; v_gene: TRBV4-3
CDR3nt: TGTGCCAGCAGCTGGGCCTCTAGCGGGCAGTACGAGCAGTACTTC; CDR3aa: CASSWASSGQYEQYF; d_gene: TRBD2; j_gene: TRBJ2-7; abundance: NA; v_gene: TRBV7-2
CDR3nt: TGTGCCAGTAGTACCTCGACAGGGACCTATGGCTACACCTTC; CDR3aa: CASSTSTGTYGYTF; d_gene: TRBD1; j_gene: TRBJ1-2; abundance: NA; v_gene: TRBV19
CDR3nt: TGTGCTAGCAGCTTAGCGGCTGAGGGAGATACGCAGTATTTT; CDR3aa: CASSLAAEGDTQYF; d_gene: NA; j_gene: TRBJ2-3; abundance: NA; v_gene: TRBV7-7
CDR3nt: TGTGCCAGCAGTTTAGCCTTCTTGCAAGCCCCGCAGTATTTT; CDR3aa: CASSLAFLQAPQYF; d_gene: NA; j_gene: TRBJ2-3; abundance: NA; v_gene: TRBV28
CDR3nt: TGTGCCAGCAGCTTAGGGGCGGCTAGCGGGAGGGCAACCCAGTACTTC; CDR3aa: CASSLGAASGRATQYF; d_gene: TRBD2; j_gene: TRBJ2-5; abundance: few; v_gene: TRBV7-8
CDR3nt: TGTGCCAGCAGCGTAGGAGAGGGAGATTTTTCCTACAATGAGCAGTTCTTC; CDR3aa: CASSVGEGDFSYNEQFF; d_gene: NA; j_gene: TRBJ2-1; abundance: NA; v_gene: TRBV9
CDR3nt: TGCAGTGTGCAGGGCGGTGAAAAACTGTTTTTT; CDR3aa: CSVQGGEKLFF; d_gene: NA; j_gene: TRBJ1-4; abundance: NA; v_gene: TRBV20-1
CDR3nt: TGTGCCAGCAGTTTACCAGACAGTGATAAAGCTTTCTTT; CDR3aa: CASSLPDSDKAFF; d_gene: NA; j_gene: TRBJ1-1; abundance: NA; v_gene: TRBV28
CDR3nt: TGCGCCAGCAGCCGAACGCAACCACGATGGGACAGGGAAGAGACCCAGTACTTC; CDR3aa: CASSRTQPRWDREETQYF; d_gene: TRBD1; j_gene: TRBJ2-5; abundance: once; v_gene: TRBV5-1
CDR3nt: TGTGCCACCAGCAGAAAGACAGGAGAAGAGACCCAGTACTTC; CDR3aa: CATSRKTGEETQYF; d_gene: NA; j_gene: TRBJ2-5; abundance: once; v_gene: TRBV15
CDR3nt: TGTGCCAGCAGCTTAGCGGCGGGGAGCACAGATACGCAGTATTTT; CDR3aa: CASSLAAGSTDTQYF; d_gene: NA; j_gene: TRBJ2-3; abundance: NA; v_gene: TRBV7-6
CDR3nt: TGTGCCAGCACCGCCGCGTTTGCGGAAACCCAGTACTTC; CDR3aa: CASTAAFAETQYF; d_gene: NA; j_gene: TRBJ2-5; abundance: NA; v_gene: TRBV6-5
CDR3nt: TGTGCCAGCAGCGAGATTGGGACAGGGTCCTACGAGCAGTACTTC; CDR3aa: CASSEIGTGSYEQYF; d_gene: TRBD1; j_gene: TRBJ2-7; abundance: NA; v_gene: TRBV6-5
CDR3nt: TGTGCCAGCAGTCGGCAGGGCGCGAACACCGGGGAGCTGTTTTTT; CDR3aa: CASSRQGANTGELFF; d_gene: NA; j_gene: TRBJ2-2; abundance: NA; v_gene: TRBV2
CDR3nt: TGTGCCAGCTCACCAGGACTAGCGGGGGACAATGAGCAGTTCTTC; CDR3aa: CASSPGLAGDNEQFF; d_gene: TRBD2; j_gene: TRBJ2-1; abundance: NA; v_gene: TRBV18
CDR3nt: TGTGCCAGCAGCCGATGGGGGGGGGCGGATAGTCAGCCCCAGCATTTT; CDR3aa: CASSRWGGADSQPQHF; d_gene: NA; j_gene: TRBJ1-5; abundance: NA; v_gene: TRBV27
CDR3nt: TGCGCCAGCAGCTTAGGGGGAACCTCTAGCACAGATACGCAGTATTTT; CDR3aa: CASSLGGTSSTDTQYF; d_gene: NA; j_gene: TRBJ2-3; abundance: NA; v_gene: TRBV5-1
CDR3nt: TGTGCCAGCAGCTTCTTTGTCAGGGGAGACAATGAGCAGTTCTTC; CDR3aa: CASSFFVRGDNEQFF; d_gene: NA; j_gene: TRBJ2-1; abundance: NA; v_gene: TRBV7-9
CDR3nt: TGTGCCAGCAGCCAATCGGACAGGGCCACAGATACGCAGTATTTT; CDR3aa: CASSQSDRATDTQYF; d_gene: TRBD1; j_gene: TRBJ2-3; abundance: once; v_gene: TRBV16
CDR3nt: TGTGCCAGCAGTTCGTTCTCACAGGGTTTCGGCAATCAGCCCCAGCATTTT; CDR3aa: CASSSFSQGFGNQPQHF; d_gene: NA; j_gene: TRBJ1-5; abundance: NA; v_gene: TRBV27
CDR3nt: TGTGCCAGCAGCTCACTACTGACAGGGAGCAATGAAAAACTGTTTTTT; CDR3aa: CASSSLLTGSNEKLFF; d_gene: TRBD1; j_gene: TRBJ1-4; abundance: NA; v_gene: TRBV7-3
CDR3nt: TGTGCCAGCAGTTTCCCCGACATCTATTACTCCTACGAGCAGTACTTC; CDR3aa: CASSFPDIYYSYEQYF; d_gene: NA; j_gene: TRBJ2-7; abundance: once; v_gene: TRBV27
CDR3nt: TGTGCCAGCAGCCCGGGGACTAGCGGGAGGAGATTGGGAGATACGCAGTATTTT; CDR3aa: CASSPGTSGRRLGDTQYF; d_gene: TRBD2; j_gene: TRBJ2-3; abundance: NA; v_gene: TRBV5-6
CDR3nt: TGCGCCAGCAGCCAAGATGCGGGCGGATCTAGCACAGATACGCAGTATTTT; CDR3aa: CASSQDAGGSSTDTQYF; d_gene: NA; j_gene: TRBJ2-3; abundance: NA; v_gene: TRBV4-1